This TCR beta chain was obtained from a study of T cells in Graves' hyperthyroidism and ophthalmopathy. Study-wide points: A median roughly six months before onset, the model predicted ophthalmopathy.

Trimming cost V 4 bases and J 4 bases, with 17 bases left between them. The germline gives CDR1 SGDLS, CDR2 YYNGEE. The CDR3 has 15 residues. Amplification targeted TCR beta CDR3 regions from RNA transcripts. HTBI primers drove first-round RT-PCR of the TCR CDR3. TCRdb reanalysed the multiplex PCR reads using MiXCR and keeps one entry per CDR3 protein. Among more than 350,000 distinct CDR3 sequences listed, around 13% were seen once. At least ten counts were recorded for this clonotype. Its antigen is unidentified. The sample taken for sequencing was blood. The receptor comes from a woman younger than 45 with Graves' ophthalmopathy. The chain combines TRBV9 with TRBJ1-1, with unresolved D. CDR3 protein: CASSPSGVWSTEAFF. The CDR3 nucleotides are TGTGCCAGCAGCCCTTCCGGGGTATGGAGCACTGAAGCTTTCTTT.